This is a list of T cell receptor beta chains from one sample in a study of CD8 T cells in Susac syndrome. TCRdb reanalysed the immunoSEQ multiplex PCR reads using MiXCR and keeps one entry per CDR3 protein. The table lists approximately 150,000 distinct CDR3 sequences, approximately 93% of them singletons. Sequencing was carried out using CD4+ T cells from PBMCs. These receptors were obtained from a human donor in good health. Both conserved end residues are part of each CDR3. A D gene is named only where the DNA matches it firmly. The size entry is marked missing in some rows and otherwise reads once, few, many or a size class.

v_gene	j_gene	abundance	d_gene	CDR3aa	CDR3nt
TRBV7-6	TRBJ1-1	-	-	CASSFRSNTEAFF	TGTGCCAGCAGCTTCCGTTCGAACACTGAAGCTTTCTTT
TRBV2	TRBJ2-1	-	TRBD2	CASSRGLAYNEQFF	TGTGCCAGCAGTAGGGGACTAGCATACAATGAGCAGTTCTTC
TRBV5-6	TRBJ2-2	-	-	CASSSTYTGELFF	TGTGCCAGCAGCTCCACCTACACCGGGGAGCTGTTTTTT
TRBV2	TRBJ1-6	-	-	CASSAEANRAPLHF	TGTGCCAGCAGTGCGGAGGCCAATCGGGCACCCCTCCACTTT
TRBV6-1	TRBJ2-5	once	-	CASKILGGRETQYF	TGTGCCAGCAAGATACTGGGGGGCCGGGAGACCCAGTACTTC
TRBV15	TRBJ2-1	once	-	CATSSLAPRFYNEQFF	TGTGCCACCAGCAGTCTAGCGCCCCGCTTCTACAATGAGCAGTTCTTC
TRBV30	TRBJ2-7	-	-	CAWAKRSFVNEQYF	TGTGCCTGGGCGAAGCGGTCATTCGTAAACGAGCAGTACTTC
TRBV3-1	TRBJ2-3	-	TRBD2	CASSQGTSGSTDTQYF	TGTGCCAGCAGCCAAGGGACTAGCGGAAGCACAGATACGCAGTATTTT
TRBV28	TRBJ2-6	-	-	CASSLSGDGANVLTF	TGTGCCAGCAGTTTATCAGGGGATGGGGCCAACGTCCTGACTTTC
TRBV5-4	TRBJ2-5	-	-	CASSLGRSKETQYF	TGTGCCAGCAGCCTGGGACGGTCTAAAGAGACCCAGTACTTC
TRBV5-6	TRBJ2-1	-	TRBD2	CASSPGLAFLSNEQFF	TGTGCCAGCAGCCCCGGACTAGCATTTTTGTCCAATGAGCAGTTCTTC
TRBV7-2	TRBJ2-1	-	TRBD1	CASSLDRVVTEQFF	TGTGCCAGCAGCCTAGACAGGGTTGTAACTGAGCAGTTCTTC
TRBV12-3/TRBV12-4	TRBJ1-5	-	TRBD1	CASSSRTGANQPQHF	TGTGCCAGCAGTAGCAGGACAGGCGCCAATCAGCCCCAGCATTTT
TRBV9	TRBJ2-7	-	TRBD2	CASSYGRGGSYEQYF	TGTGCCAGCAGCTACGGGAGGGGAGGCTCCTACGAGCAGTACTTC
TRBV20-1	TRBJ2-4	-	-	CSASGSPKNIQYF	TGCAGTGCTAGTGGGTCCCCCAAAAACATTCAGTACTTC
TRBV6-2/TRBV6-3	TRBJ2-6	-	-	CASSQGAGANVLTF	TGTGCCAGCAGTCAAGGAGCTGGGGCCAACGTCCTGACTTTC
TRBV29-1	TRBJ1-1	-	-	CSVERAFLNTEAFF	TGCAGCGTTGAACGCGCATTTCTGAACACTGAAGCTTTCTTT
TRBV20-1	TRBJ1-1	-	TRBD1	CSATDRGTEAFF	TGCAGTGCTACAGACAGGGGCACTGAAGCTTTCTTT